Listed below are T cell receptor beta chains from one sample, sequenced in a study of response to subunit inactivated influenza vaccine. A single record per CDR3 protein comes from TCRdb applying MiXCR to the RT-PCR reads. The table shows hundreds of thousands of distinct CDR3 sequences, with 11% to 15% occurring only once. Here the sequenced sample was PBMCs from blood, taken around 14 days before vaccination. These receptors were taken from a man aged 45 to 65 who received an inactivated influenza vaccine. The CDR3 runs from the conserved cysteine through the conserved F or W. D genes are given only for firm matches. The listing skips clone size in some rows; elsewhere it reads once, few, many or a size class.

abundance	d_gene	v_gene	j_gene	len	CDR3aa	CDR3nt
many	.	TRBV2	TRBJ2-7	12	CASSTGDFEQYF	TGTGCCAGCAGCACGGGTGATTTCGAGCAGTACTTC
few	TRBD2	TRBV5-1	TRBJ2-7	17	CASSLGSWGLAGYEQYF	TGCGCCAGCAGCTTGGGGAGTTGGGGACTAGCGGGATACGAGCAGTACTTC
.	.	TRBV7-9	TRBJ2-1	15	CASRRPGPPADEQFF	TGTGCCAGCAGACGACCGGGACCTCCGGCTGATGAGCAGTTCTTC
.	.	TRBV20-1	TRBJ2-4	11	CSATAKNIQYF	TGCAGTGCTACAGCCAAAAACATTCAGTACTTC
few	.	TRBV20-1	TRBJ2-2	14	CSASLTIHTGELFF	TGCAGTGCTAGTTTGACCATACACACCGGGGAGCTGTTTTTT
.	.	TRBV4-3	TRBJ2-7	15	CASSQEPRGPYEQYF	TGCGCCAGCAGCCAAGAGCCCAGGGGTCCCTACGAGCAGTACTTC
few	TRBD2	TRBV4-3	TRBJ2-1	16	CASSLRTSGSGDEQFF	TGCGCCAGCAGCTTGCGAACTAGCGGGAGTGGGGATGAGCAGTTCTTC
.	TRBD2	TRBV19	TRBJ2-7	15	CASSMGTSASYEQYF	TGTGCCAGTAGTATGGGCACTAGCGCGAGCTACGAGCAGTACTTC
few	.	TRBV2	TRBJ2-1	14	CASSEAGAGSTGFF	TGTGCCAGCAGTGAAGCGGGAGCCGGATCCACGGGGTTCTTC
.	.	TRBV4-3	TRBJ1-2	15	CASSQDRRSSEGYTF	TGCGCCAGCAGCCAAGATCGGCGGAGCTCTGAGGGCTACACCTTC
many	.	TRBV3-1	TRBJ2-5	12	CASSQVRETQYF	TGTGCCAGCAGCCAAGTTAGGGAGACCCAGTACTTC
.	.	TRBV15	TRBJ2-5	17	CATSRDFRPSDQETQYF	TGTGCCACCAGCAGAGATTTCAGGCCTTCGGACCAAGAGACCCAGTACTTC
many	.	TRBV5-6	TRBJ2-5	15	CASSLVSAIRETQYF	TGTGCCAGCAGCTTGGTGTCGGCAATTCGGGAGACCCAGTACTTC
.	.	TRBV5-1	TRBJ2-5	14	CASSFSSPMGTQYF	TGCGCCAGCAGCTTCTCCTCACCGATGGGGACCCAGTACTTC
many	.	TRBV5-1	TRBJ2-7	14	CASSLPDPTYEQYF	TGCGCCAGCAGCTTGCCGGATCCCACCTACGAGCAGTACTTC
few	TRBD2	TRBV19	TRBJ2-1	19	CASSTHWGGSGETYNEQFF	TGTGCCAGTAGTACCCATTGGGGGGGTAGCGGGGAGACTTACAATGAGCAGTTCTTC
few	TRBD1	TRBV5-4	TRBJ1-2	16	CASSFGGDSTNYGYTF	TGTGCCAGCAGCTTTGGCGGGGACAGCACTAACTATGGCTACACCTTC
few	TRBD2	TRBV4-2	TRBJ2-1	17	CASSQELAGAIYNEQFF	TGTGCCAGCAGCCAAGAATTAGCGGGGGCGATCTACAATGAGCAGTTCTTC
.	.	TRBV5-1	TRBJ2-3	16	CASSLVQDLRADTQYF	TGCGCCAGCAGCTTGGTACAGGACCTTCGGGCAGATACGCAGTATTTT
.	.	TRBV5-1	TRBJ2-3	15	CASSLEGGWSDTQYF	TGCGCCAGCAGCTTGGAGGGAGGCTGGTCAGATACGCAGTATTTT
few	TRBD2	TRBV4-3	TRBJ2-2	18	CASSQDLGASGTTGELFF	TGCGCCAGCAGCCAAGATCTTGGGGCTAGCGGGACAACCGGGGAGCTGTTTTTT
.	.	TRBV30	TRBJ2-5	14	CAWSGQVFGGTQYF	TGTGCCTGGAGCGGACAGGTCTTCGGGGGGACCCAGTACTTC
many	.	TRBV28	TRBJ2-7	14	CASSLYAGYYEQYF	TGTGCCAGCAGTTTATACGCGGGTTACTACGAGCAGTACTTC
few	.	TRBV6-2/TRBV6-3	TRBJ2-1	13	CASSYLTYNEQFF	TGTGCCAGCAGTTACTTAACCTACAATGAGCAGTTCTTC
.	.	TRBV5-1	TRBJ2-1	16	CASSLSGRSVYNEQFF	TGCGCCAGCAGCTTATCAGGCAGGTCGGTCTACAATGAGCAGTTCTTC
few	.	TRBV20-1	TRBJ2-1	13	CSALLSRANEQFF	TGCAGTGCTCTTCTTTCGAGGGCTAATGAGCAGTTCTTC
many	.	TRBV28	TRBJ2-3	14	CASRPTTSTDTQYF	TGTGCCAGCAGACCCACGACTAGCACAGATACGCAGTATTTT
few	.	TRBV2	TRBJ2-3	12	CASSLRGNTQYF	TGTGCCAGCAGCCTCAGGGGAAATACGCAGTATTTT
.	.	TRBV20-1	TRBJ2-7	15	CSASPGTSNSYEQYF	TGCAGTGCTAGCCCCGGGACATCAAACTCCTACGAGCAGTACTTC
many	.	TRBV7-2	TRBJ2-1	14	CASSIGAGRNEQFF	TGTGCCAGCAGTATAGGGGCAGGGAGAAATGAGCAGTTCTTC
few	.	TRBV6-5	TRBJ2-1	18	CASSYSVNRPKAYNEQFF	TGTGCCAGCAGTTACTCCGTAAATAGGCCAAAGGCATACAATGAGCAGTTCTTC
few	.	TRBV27	TRBJ2-7	13	CASSLAGQPKQYF	TGTGCCAGCAGTTTGGCGGGACAGCCAAAGCAGTACTTC
.	.	TRBV29-1	TRBJ1-2	10	CSVDNYGYTF	TGCAGCGTTGACAACTATGGCTACACCTTC
medium-sized	TRBD1	TRBV29-1	TRBJ2-5	13	CSVVGDRGETQYF	TGCAGCGTTGTGGGGGACAGGGGGGAGACCCAGTACTTC
few	.	TRBV4-3	TRBJ1-4	15	CASSQGTAVGEKLFF	TGCGCCAGCAGCCAAGGGACAGCCGTTGGGGAAAAACTGTTTTTT
few	.	TRBV12-3/TRBV12-4	TRBJ2-3	13	CASSLTALDTQYF	TGTGCCAGCAGTTTAACAGCCCTGGATACGCAGTATTTT
many	TRBD1	TRBV27	TRBJ1-6	15	CASSFHDRENSPLHF	TGTGCCAGCAGTTTCCACGACAGGGAGAATTCACCCCTCCACTTT
.	TRBD1	TRBV10-3	TRBJ1-6	14	CAIRGQFYNSPLHF	TGTGCCATCAGGGGACAGTTCTATAATTCACCCCTCCACTTT
.	.	TRBV5-1	TRBJ2-3	13	CASSLALQDTQYF	TGCGCCAGCAGCTTGGCTCTACAGGATACGCAGTATTTT
.	.	TRBV28	TRBJ1-1	12	CASSFRFLQAFF	TGTGCCAGCAGTTTCAGATTTTTACAAGCTTTCTTT